These T cell receptor beta chains were read from a single sample in a study of T cells in Graves' hyperthyroidism and ophthalmopathy. TCRdb used MiXCR to reprocess the multiplex PCR reads, holding one entry per CDR3 protein. The sample carries 700,000 to 950,000 distinct CDR3 sequences, around 40% recorded once. Input material: blood. These receptors came from a woman between 40 and 50 years old with Graves' hyperthyroidism. Both conserved end residues are part of each CDR3. The D gene is left open where the match is weak. Clone size is shown for a subset of rows, as once, few, many or a class of expanded clone.

d_gene	v_gene	abundance	j_gene	CDR3nt	CDR3aa
.	TRBV10-3	few	TRBJ2-3	TGTGCCATCAGGACACAGGACACAGATACGCAGTATTTT	CAIRTQDTDTQYF
.	TRBV7-8	many	TRBJ1-2	TGTGCCAGCGGGATATCAGGGAACTATGGCTACACCTTC	CASGISGNYGYTF
.	TRBV6-2/TRBV6-3	many	TRBJ2-5	TGTGCCAGCAGTAGCGGGTCGTGGGATCAAGAGACCCAGTACTTC	CASSSGSWDQETQYF
.	TRBV25-1	.	TRBJ1-2	TGTGCCAGCAGCCCCAATGGCAGGGCCTATGGCTACACCTTC	CASSPNGRAYGYTF
TRBD2	TRBV7-3	.	TRBJ2-2	TGTGCCAGCAGCCCGCCGGGACTAGCAAACACCGGGGAGCTGTTTTTT	CASSPPGLANTGELFF
TRBD1	TRBV11-1	.	TRBJ2-1	TGTGCCAGCAGTACCGGGACAGGCTCGTGGCAGTTCTTC	CASSTGTGSWQFF
.	TRBV9	.	TRBJ2-7	TGTGCCAGCAGCGTACAGGCTTACCCCAACGAGCAGTACTTC	CASSVQAYPNEQYF
.	TRBV7-2	few	TRBJ1-4	TGTGCCAGCAGCCAGGCGGGGGTTGCAACTAATGAAAAACTGTTTTTT	CASSQAGVATNEKLFF
TRBD1	TRBV6-5	many	TRBJ2-7	TGTGCCAGCAGATGGGACAGGAACTACGAGCAGTACTTC	CASRWDRNYEQYF
.	TRBV7-9	many	TRBJ1-4	TGTGCCAGCAGCCCCGGGGGCTGGGGTGAAAAACTGTTTTTT	CASSPGGWGEKLFF
.	TRBV10-3	many	TRBJ1-1	TGTGCCTCCATCCGGGGCCCCGTAAACACTGAAGCTTTCTTT	CASIRGPVNTEAFF
.	TRBV24-1	.	TRBJ1-5	TGTGCCTGGAGTGTTCACGTTACCAATCAGCCCCAGCATTTT	CAWSVHVTNQPQHF
.	TRBV9	few	TRBJ2-7	TGTGCCAGCAGCGTAGAGGGTATTTACCCGGGGAAGTACGAGCAGTACTTC	CASSVEGIYPGKYEQYF
TRBD1	TRBV6-2/TRBV6-3	once	TRBJ2-5	TGTGGCACTACAGGGGGTAAAGAGACCCAGTACTTC	CGTTGGKETQYF
TRBD1	TRBV24-1	.	TRBJ1-2	TGTGCCACCAGTAGTGGACAGGGTTCGGACTATGGCTACACCTTC	CATSSGQGSDYGYTF
.	TRBV24-1	.	TRBJ1-2	TGTGCCACCAGTGATTGGGTCTATGGCTACACCTTC	CATSDWVYGYTF
.	TRBV20-1	.	TRBJ1-1	TGCAGTGCCCTTCCAGCGAACACTGAAGCTTTCTTT	CSALPANTEAFF
.	TRBV6-4	many	TRBJ1-2	TGTGCCAGCAGTGACTCGAAGACTAACTATGGCTACACCTTC	CASSDSKTNYGYTF
.	TRBV6-5	few	TRBJ1-2	TGTGCCAGCAGTTACTCGGGGGGTACGGACTATGGCTACACCTTC	CASSYSGGTDYGYTF
.	TRBV7-2	many	TRBJ2-5	TGTGCCAGCAGCTTAAGTTGGCAAGAACAAGAGACCCAGTACTTC	CASSLSWQEQETQYF
TRBD1	TRBV7-2	many	TRBJ1-2	TGTGCCAGCAGCTTCACGGGACAGGGGGTTGACTATGGCTACACCTTC	CASSFTGQGVDYGYTF
.	TRBV13	many	TRBJ1-1	TGTGCCAGCAGCTGGGTAGGAAACACTGAAGCTTTCTTT	CASSWVGNTEAFF
.	TRBV6-5	few	TRBJ1-1	TGTGCCAGCAGTTACTTCGAGGGTACTGAAGCTTTCTTT	CASSYFEGTEAFF
TRBD1	TRBV7-6	.	TRBJ2-7	TGTGCCAGCAGCTTGGAGGCTCAGGGGGCAGAAGAGCAGTACTTC	CASSLEAQGAEEQYF
.	TRBV29-1	.	TRBJ1-3	TGCAGCGTTGAAAACACCATATATTTT	CSVENTIYF
TRBD1	TRBV9	few	TRBJ2-7	TGTGCCAGCAGCGAGAATCCGGTGACAGGGGGCCAGGGGCAGTACTTC	CASSENPVTGGQGQYF
.	TRBV7-2	.	TRBJ1-5	TGTGCCAGCAGCTTGGAGGACTCTGGGCAGCCCCAGCATTTT	CASSLEDSGQPQHF
TRBD2	TRBV20-1	.	TRBJ2-7	TGCAGTGCTAGGGGACTAGCGGGACTTACCTACGAGCAGTACTTC	CSARGLAGLTYEQYF